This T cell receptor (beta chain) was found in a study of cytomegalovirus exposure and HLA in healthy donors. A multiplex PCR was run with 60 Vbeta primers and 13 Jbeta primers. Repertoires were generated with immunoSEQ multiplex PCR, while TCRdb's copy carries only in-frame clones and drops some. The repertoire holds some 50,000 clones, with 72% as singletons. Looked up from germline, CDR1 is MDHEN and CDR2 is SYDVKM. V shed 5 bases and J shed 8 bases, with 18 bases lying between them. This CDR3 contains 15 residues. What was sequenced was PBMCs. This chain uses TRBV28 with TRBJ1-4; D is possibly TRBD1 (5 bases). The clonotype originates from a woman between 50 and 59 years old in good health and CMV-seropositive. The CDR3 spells CASSPVSGRGEKLFF. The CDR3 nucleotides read TGTGCCAGCAGTCCGGTGTCGGGGAGGGGAGAAAAACTGTTTTTT.